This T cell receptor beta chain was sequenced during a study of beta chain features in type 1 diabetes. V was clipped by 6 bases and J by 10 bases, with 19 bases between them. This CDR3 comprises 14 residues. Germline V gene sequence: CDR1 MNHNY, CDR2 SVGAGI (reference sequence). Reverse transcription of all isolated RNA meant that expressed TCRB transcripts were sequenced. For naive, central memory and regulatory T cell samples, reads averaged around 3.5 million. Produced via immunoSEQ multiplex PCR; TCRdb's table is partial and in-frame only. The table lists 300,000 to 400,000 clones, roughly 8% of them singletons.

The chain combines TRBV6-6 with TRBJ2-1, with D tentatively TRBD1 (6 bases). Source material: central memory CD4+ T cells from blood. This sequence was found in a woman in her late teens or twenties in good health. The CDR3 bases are TGTGCCAGCAGCCCAATAGACTTCACAGGGGAGCAGTTCTTC. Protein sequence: CASSPIDFTGEQFF.